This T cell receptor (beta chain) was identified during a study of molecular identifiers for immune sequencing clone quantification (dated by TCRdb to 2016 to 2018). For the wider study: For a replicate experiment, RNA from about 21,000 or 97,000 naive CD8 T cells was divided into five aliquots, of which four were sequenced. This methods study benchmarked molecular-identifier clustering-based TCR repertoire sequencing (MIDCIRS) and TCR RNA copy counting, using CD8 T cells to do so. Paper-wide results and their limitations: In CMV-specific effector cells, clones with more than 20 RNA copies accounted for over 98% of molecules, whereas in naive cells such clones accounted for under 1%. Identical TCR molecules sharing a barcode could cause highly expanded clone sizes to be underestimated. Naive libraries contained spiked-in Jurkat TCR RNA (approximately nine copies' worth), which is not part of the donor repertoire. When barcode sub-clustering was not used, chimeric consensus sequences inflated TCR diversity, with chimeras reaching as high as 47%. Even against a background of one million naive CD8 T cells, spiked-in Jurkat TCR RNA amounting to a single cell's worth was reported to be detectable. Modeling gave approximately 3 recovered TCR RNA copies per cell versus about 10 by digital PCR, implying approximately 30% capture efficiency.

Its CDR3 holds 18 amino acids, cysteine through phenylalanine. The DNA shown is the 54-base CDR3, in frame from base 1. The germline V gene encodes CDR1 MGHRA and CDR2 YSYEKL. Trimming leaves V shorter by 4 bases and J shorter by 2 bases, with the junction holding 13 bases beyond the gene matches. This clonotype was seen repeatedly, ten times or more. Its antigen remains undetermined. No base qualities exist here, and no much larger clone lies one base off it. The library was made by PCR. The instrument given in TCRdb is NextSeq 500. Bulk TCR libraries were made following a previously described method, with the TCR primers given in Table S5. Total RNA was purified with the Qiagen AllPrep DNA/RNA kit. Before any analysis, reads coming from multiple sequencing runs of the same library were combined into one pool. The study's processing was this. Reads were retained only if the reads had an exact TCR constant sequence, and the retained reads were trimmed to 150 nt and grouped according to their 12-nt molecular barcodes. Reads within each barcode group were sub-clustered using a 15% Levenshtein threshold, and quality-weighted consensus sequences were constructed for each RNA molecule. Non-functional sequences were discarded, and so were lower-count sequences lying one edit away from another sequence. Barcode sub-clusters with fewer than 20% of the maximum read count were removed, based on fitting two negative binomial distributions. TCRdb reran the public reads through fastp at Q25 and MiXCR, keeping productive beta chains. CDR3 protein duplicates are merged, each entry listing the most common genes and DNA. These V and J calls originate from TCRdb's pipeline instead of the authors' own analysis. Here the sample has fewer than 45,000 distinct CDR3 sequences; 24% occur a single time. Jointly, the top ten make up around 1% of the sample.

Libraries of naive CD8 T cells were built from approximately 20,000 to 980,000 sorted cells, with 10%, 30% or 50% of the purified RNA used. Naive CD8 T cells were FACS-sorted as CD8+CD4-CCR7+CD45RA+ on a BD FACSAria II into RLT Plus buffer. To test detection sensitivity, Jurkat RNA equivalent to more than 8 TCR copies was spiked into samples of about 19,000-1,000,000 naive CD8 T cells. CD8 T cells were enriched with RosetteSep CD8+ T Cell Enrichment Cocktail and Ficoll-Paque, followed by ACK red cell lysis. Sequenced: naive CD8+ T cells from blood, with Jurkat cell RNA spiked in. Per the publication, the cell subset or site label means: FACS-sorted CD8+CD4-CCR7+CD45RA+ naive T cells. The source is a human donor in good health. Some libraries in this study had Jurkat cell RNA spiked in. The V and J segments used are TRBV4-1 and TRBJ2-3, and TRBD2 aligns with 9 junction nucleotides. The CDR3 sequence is CASSLKIRLAGTTDTQYF. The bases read TGCGCCAGCAGCCTAAAGATCCGGCTAGCGGGAACCACAGATACGCAGTATTTT.